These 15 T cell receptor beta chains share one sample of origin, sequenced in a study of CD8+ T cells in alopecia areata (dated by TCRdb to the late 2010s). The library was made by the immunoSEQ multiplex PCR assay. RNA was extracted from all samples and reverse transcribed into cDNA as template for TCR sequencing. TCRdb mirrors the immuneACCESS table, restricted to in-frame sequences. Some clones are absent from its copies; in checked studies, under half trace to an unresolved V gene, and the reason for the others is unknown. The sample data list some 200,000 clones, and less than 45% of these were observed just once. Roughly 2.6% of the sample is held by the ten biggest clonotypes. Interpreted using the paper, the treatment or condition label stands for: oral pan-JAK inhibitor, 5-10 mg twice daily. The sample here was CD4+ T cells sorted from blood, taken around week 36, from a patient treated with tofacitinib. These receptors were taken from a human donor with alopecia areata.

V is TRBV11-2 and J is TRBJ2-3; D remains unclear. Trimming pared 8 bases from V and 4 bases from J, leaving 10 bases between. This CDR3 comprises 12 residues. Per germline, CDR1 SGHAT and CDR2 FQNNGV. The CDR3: CASADSPDTQYF. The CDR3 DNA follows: TGTGCCAGCGCCGACTCCCCAGATACGCAGTATTTT.

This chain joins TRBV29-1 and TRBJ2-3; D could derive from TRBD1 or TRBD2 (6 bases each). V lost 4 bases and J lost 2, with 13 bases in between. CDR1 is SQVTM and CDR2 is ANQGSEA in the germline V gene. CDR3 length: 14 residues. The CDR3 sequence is CSVARQDYTDTQYF. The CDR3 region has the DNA TGCAGCGTTGCCAGACAGGACTACACAGATACGCAGTATTTT.

CDR3 sequence: CASSLVVGLQETQYF. Here the CDR3 DNA reads TGCGCCAGCAGCTTGGTGGTAGGACTCCAAGAGACCCAGTACTTC. The chain is built from TRBV5-1 and TRBJ2-5; maybe TRBD2 (5 bases). CDR1 is SGHRS, CDR2 YFSETQ, per germline. The CDR3 is 15 residues long. V was clipped by 0 bases and J by 1 base, with 10 bases between them.

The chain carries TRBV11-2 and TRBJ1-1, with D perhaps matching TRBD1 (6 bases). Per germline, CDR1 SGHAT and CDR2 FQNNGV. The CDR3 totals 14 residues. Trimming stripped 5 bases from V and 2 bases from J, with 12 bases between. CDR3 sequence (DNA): TGTGCCAGCAGCCCACGGACAGCTAACACTGAAGCTTTCTTT. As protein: CASSPRTANTEAFF.

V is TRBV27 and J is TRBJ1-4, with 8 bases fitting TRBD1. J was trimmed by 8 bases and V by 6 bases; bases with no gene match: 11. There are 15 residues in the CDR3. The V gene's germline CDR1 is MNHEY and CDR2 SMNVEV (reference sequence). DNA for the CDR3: TGTGCCAGCAGACGGACCGGGACAGGAACCGAAAAACTGTTTTTT. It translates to CASRRTGTGTEKLFF.

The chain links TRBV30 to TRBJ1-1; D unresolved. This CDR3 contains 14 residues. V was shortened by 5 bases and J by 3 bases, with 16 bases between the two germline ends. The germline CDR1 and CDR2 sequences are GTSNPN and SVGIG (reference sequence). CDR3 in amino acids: CAWESGIEDTEAFF. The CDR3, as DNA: TGTGCCTGGGAGTCTGGCATTGAGGACACTGAAGCTTTCTTT.

The CDR3 spells CASRVGSHNEQFF. In DNA, the CDR3 is TGTGCCAGCAGGGTCGGGAGCCACAATGAGCAGTTCTTC. The J gene is TRBJ2-1, the V gene TRBV6-6; possibly TRBD2 for D (6 bases). The germline V and J ends were trimmed by 6 bases and 5 bases, with 11 bases remaining between them. The CDR3 has 13 amino acids. Germline values: CDR1 MNHNY, CDR2 SVGAGI (reference sequence).

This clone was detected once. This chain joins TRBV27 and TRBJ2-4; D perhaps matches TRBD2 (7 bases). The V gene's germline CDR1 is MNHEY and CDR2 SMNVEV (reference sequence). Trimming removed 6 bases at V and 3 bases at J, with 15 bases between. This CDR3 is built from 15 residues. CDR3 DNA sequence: TGTGCCAGCAGCTCTGGCGGGGGCGTCAAAAACATTCAGTACTTC. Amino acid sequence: CASSSGGGVKNIQYF.

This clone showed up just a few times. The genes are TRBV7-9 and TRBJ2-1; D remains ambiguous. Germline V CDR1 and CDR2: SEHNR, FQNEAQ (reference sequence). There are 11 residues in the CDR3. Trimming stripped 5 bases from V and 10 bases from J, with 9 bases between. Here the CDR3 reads CASSPLIEQFF. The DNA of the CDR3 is TGTGCCAGCAGCCCCTTAATCGAGCAGTTCTTC.

CDR3 protein: CSVSFLRDRETQYF. The CDR3 nucleotides read TGCAGCGTTTCGTTCCTCCGGGACAGAGAGACCCAGTACTTC. This chain connects TRBV29-1 to TRBJ2-5, with TRBD1 identical over 7 bases. J gave up 4 bases and V 5 bases, and 10 bases lay outside the gene matches. From germline, CDR1 is SQVTM and CDR2 ANQGSEA. The CDR3 extends over 14 amino acids.

The CDR3 is CASSAGNGRSYEQYF. For the CDR3, the DNA is TGTGCCAGCAGCGCCGGGAACGGGCGCTCCTACGAGCAGTACTTC. The chain has TRBV7-2 and TRBJ2-7; TRBD2 is a possible D gene (5 bases). The CDR3 length is 15 residues. V lost 5 bases and J 0 bases, leaving 14 bases between the germline ends. The V gene's germline CDR1 is SGHTA and CDR2 FQGNSA.

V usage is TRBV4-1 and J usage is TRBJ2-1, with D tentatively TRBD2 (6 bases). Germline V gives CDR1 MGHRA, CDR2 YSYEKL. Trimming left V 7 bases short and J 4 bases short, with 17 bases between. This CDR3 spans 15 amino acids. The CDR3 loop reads CASKKRLADYNEQFF. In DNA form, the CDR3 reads TGCGCCAGCAAGAAACGGTTAGCGGATTACAATGAGCAGTTCTTC.

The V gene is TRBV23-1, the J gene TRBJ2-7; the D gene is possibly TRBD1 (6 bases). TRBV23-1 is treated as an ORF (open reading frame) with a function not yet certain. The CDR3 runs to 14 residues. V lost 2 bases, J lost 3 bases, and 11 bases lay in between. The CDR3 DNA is TGCGCCAGCAGTCAAACCGGGACAAACTACGAGCAGTACTTC. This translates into CASSQTGTNYEQYF.

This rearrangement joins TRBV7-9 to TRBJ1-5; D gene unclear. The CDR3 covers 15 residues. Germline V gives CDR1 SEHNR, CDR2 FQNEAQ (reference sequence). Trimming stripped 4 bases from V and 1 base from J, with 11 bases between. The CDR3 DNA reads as TGTGCCAGCAGCTCTGGGTCAGTAAGCAATCAGCCCCAGCATTTT. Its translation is CASSSGSVSNQPQHF.

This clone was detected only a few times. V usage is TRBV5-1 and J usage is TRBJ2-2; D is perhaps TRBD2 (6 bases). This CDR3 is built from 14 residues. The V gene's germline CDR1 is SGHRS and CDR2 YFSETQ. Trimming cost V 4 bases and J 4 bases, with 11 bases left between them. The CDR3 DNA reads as TGCGCCAGCAGCCCCGCGGAGGGCACCGGGGAGCTGTTTTTT. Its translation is CASSPAEGTGELFF.